This T cell receptor (beta chain) was found in a study of T-cell memory formation after mild COVID-19. A single record per CDR3 protein comes from TCRdb applying MiXCR to the 5' RACE reads. This repertoire shows over 120,000 distinct CDR3 sequences, over 15% found once; its top ten account for over 2%. This clonotype was detected a few times. The CDR3 consists of 12 residues. Germline-derived CDR1 and CDR2 are SGHTA and FQGNSA. The V and J ends lost 3 bases and 2 bases respectively, with 3 bases between them. This clonotype was obtained from an adult woman who had mild COVID-19 (a few samples of this study predate the infection). Cell type and time point are not known. Sequences were obtained from PBMCs or a T cell subset sorted from them (not recorded which). The chain recombines TRBV7-2 with TRBJ2-3; D gene uncertain. For the CDR3, the DNA is TGTGCCAGCAGCTTCTTCACAGATACGCAGTATTTT. Protein sequence: CASSFFTDTQYF.